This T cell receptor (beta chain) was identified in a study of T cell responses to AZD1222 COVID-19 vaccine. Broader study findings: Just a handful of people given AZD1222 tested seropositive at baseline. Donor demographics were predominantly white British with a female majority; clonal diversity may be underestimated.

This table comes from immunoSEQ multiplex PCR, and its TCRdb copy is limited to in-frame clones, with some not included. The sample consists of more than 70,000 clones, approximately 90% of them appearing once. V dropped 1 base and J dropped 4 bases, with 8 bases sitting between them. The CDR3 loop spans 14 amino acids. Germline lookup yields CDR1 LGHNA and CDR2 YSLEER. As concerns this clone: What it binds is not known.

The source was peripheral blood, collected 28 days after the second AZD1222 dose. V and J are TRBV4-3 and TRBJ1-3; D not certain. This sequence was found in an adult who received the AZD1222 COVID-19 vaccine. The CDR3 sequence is CASSQAGFGNTIYF. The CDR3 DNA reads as TGCGCCAGCAGCCAAGCCGGGTTCGGAAACACCATATATTTT.